This TCR beta chain was retrieved from a study of cytomegalovirus exposure and HLA in healthy donors. Study-wide points: A cluster of highly shared sequence variants was likely a sequencing artifact. In an earlier analysis, about 87% or about 30%: the productive usage of most TCR beta V segments.

Germline V gene lookup returns CDR1 MNHEY and CDR2 SMNVEV (reference sequence). Losses at the gene ends were 2 bases for V and 5 bases for J; bases not matched to a gene: 2. CDR3 length: 13 amino acids. Use of 60 Vbeta and 13 Jbeta primers characterized the PCR. Sequenced by immunoSEQ multiplex PCR; TCRdb stores in-frame clones only, minus some. The data hold approximately 140,000 clones, with 55% to 80% observed a single time. This clone was seen just once. The antigen remains undetermined. The rearrangement uses TRBV27 and TRBJ2-7; 8 bases are a match to TRBD2. The sequence came from an older woman in good health and CMV-seropositive. Sequencing was carried out using PBMCs. Written as DNA, the CDR3 is TGTGCCAGCAGTTTAGGACTAGCCAACGAGCAGTACTTC. Amino acid sequence: CASSLGLANEQYF.